This TCR beta chain was identified in a study of cytomegalovirus exposure and HLA in healthy donors. Study-level points and caveats: Per published reports, the classifier diagnosed cytomegalovirus status with high specificity and sensitivity.

PCR used 60 Vbeta primers and 13 Jbeta primers. Clones were read by immunoSEQ multiplex PCR, and TCRdb kept only the in-frame ones, dropping some. The sample has approximately 120,000 clones. Trimming took off 0 bases at V and 0 bases at J, with 12 bases between the two ends. Germline CDR1 is KGHSH and CDR2 is LQKENI. The CDR3 is made up of 17 amino acids. As for this clone: Its antigen is unknown.

Input material: PBMCs. The clonotype was recovered from a man aged 18 to 30 in good health and CMV-seronegative. The rearrangement links TRBV18 to TRBJ1-5; D is unclear. This CDR3 is CASSPPGAQASNQPQHF. In DNA form, the CDR3 reads TGTGCCAGCTCACCACCCGGTGCCCAGGCTAGCAATCAGCCCCAGCATTTT. The full variable domain, completed using reference TRBV18 and TRBJ1-5, is NAGVMQNPRHLVRRRGQEARLRCSPMKGHSHVYWYRQLPEEGLKFMVYLQKENIIDESGMPKERFSAEFPKEGPSILRIQQVVRGDSAAYFCASSPPGAQASNQPQHFGDGTRLSIL.